Below are 10 T cell receptor beta chains sequenced from a single sample in a study of vaccination and CD4 T cells after COVID-19. Treatment given: roughly 10-day PBMC culture with coronavirus spike peptide pools or control peptides (ViraFEST assay). Their antigen targets remain unknown. With the Oncomine TCR Beta short-read assay, DNA from cultured CD4+ T cells was sequenced. TCRdb used MiXCR to reprocess the PCR reads, holding one entry per CDR3 protein. The repertoire holds about 10,000 distinct CDR3 sequences, with about 57% as singletons. Material: CD4+ T cells from blood, cultured in vitro. The receptors stem from a human donor who had recovered from COVID-19.

This clonotype is medium-sized by share. The chain uses TRBV6-2 or TRBV6-3 and TRBJ1-1, with no clear D. The V gene lost 0 bases and the J gene lost 0 bases, with 5 bases spanning the gap. Germline CDR1 is MNHEY and CDR2 is SVGEGT. This CDR3 spans 14 amino acids. The CDR3, as DNA: TGTGCCAGCAGTTACTCCAGGATGAACACTGAAGCTTTCTTT. Protein: CASSYSRMNTEAFF.

CDR3 DNA sequence: TGTGCCAGCAGAGGGGGGGGGGACACAGATACGCAGTATTTT. This translates into CASRGGGDTDTQYF. This chain joins TRBV6-2 or TRBV6-3 and TRBJ2-3; a possible D gene is TRBD2 (7 bases). CDR1 is MNHEY, CDR2 SVGEGT, per germline. Trimming shortened V by 6 bases and J by 2 bases, and 12 bases separated the two germline ends. The length of the CDR3 is 14 residues.

This clonotype has a handful of counts. The chain joins TRBV27 to TRBJ2-7; 7 positions agree with TRBD1. Germline lookup yields CDR1 MNHEY and CDR2 SMNVEV (reference sequence). V shed 6 bases and J 1 base; nucleotides not matched to a gene: 12. The CDR3 has 16 residues. The CDR3 reads CASRKSRGTPSYEQYF. DNA for the CDR3: TGTGCCAGCAGGAAGAGCAGGGGGACCCCTTCCTACGAGCAGTACTTC.

J is TRBJ1-2 and V is TRBV5-4; possible D gene TRBD1, 6 bases. V dropped 4 bases and J dropped 7 bases, with 14 bases sitting between them. Germline V CDR1 and CDR2: SGHNT, YYREEE (reference sequence). This CDR3 spans 13 amino acids. The CDR3 nucleotides read TGTGCCAGCAGCCTGAGGGGAGGGGGTGGCTACACCTTC. It codes for CASSLRGGGGYTF.

This chain links TRBV18 with TRBJ2-7; perhaps TRBD2 as D (5 bases). Per the germline V gene, CDR1 is KGHSH and CDR2 is LQKENI. CDR3 length: 15 residues. Between the trimmed V and J ends, which lost 5 bases and 1 base, there was a span of 15 bases. The CDR3 nucleotides read TGTGCCAGCTCATCCGGGCCCGGGATGTCCTACGAGCAGTACTTC. Translation gives CASSSGPGMSYEQYF.

The gene calls are TRBV5-1 and TRBJ2-7, with D perhaps TRBD1 (6 bases). Trimming stripped 3 bases from V and 3 bases from J, with 19 bases between. Germline V gives CDR1 SGHRS, CDR2 YFSETQ. The CDR3 consists of 16 residues. The CDR3 loop reads CASSSTMTGRGYEQYF. CDR3 sequence (DNA): TGCGCCAGCAGCTCGACAATGACAGGAAGGGGCTACGAGCAGTACTTC.

The chain has TRBV6-5 and TRBJ1-2; D is ambiguous. The CDR3 extends over 13 amino acids. Trimming left V 4 bases short and J 0 bases short, with 6 bases between. The germline V gene has CDR1 MNHEY and CDR2 SVGAGI. The CDR3 is CASSFEANYGYTF. As DNA, the CDR3 is TGTGCCAGCAGTTTCGAAGCTAACTATGGCTACACCTTC.

The V gene is TRBV15, the J gene TRBJ2-7; 8 nucleotides line up with TRBD2. CDR1 and CDR2 from the germline V gene are LNHNV and YYDKDF (reference sequence). The CDR3 sequence is 15 residues long. V shed 0 bases, J shed 5 bases, and the junction held 6 bases outside the gene matches. The CDR3 reads CATSRDREGPDEQYF. DNA for the CDR3: TGTGCCACCAGCAGAGATCGGGAGGGGCCGGACGAGCAGTACTTC. Drawing the rest from reference TRBV15 and TRBJ2-7, the complete variable domain is DAMVIQNPRYQVTQFGKPVTLSCSQTLNHNVMYWYQQKSSQAPKLLFHYYDKDFNNEADTPDNFQSRRPNTSFCFLDIRSPGLGDTAMYLCATSRDREGPDEQYFGPGTRLTVT.

The rearrangement joins TRBV5-8 to TRBJ2-7, with D perhaps matching TRBD1 or TRBD2 (7 bases each). The V and J ends lost 4 bases and 3 bases respectively, with 17 bases between them. The CDR3 sequence is 15 residues long. Germline V gene data show CDR1 as SGHTS and CDR2 as YDEGEE. CDR3 DNA: TGTGCCAGCAGCCGGGGAGGGGGACAGAACTACGAGCAGTACTTC. Residues: CASSRGGGQNYEQYF. Full variable domain (remainder filled in from reference TRBV5-8 and TRBJ2-7): EAGVTQSPTHLIKTRGQQATLRCSPISGHTSVYWYQQALGLGLQFLLWYDEGEERNRGNFPPRFSGRQFPNYSSELNVNALELEDSALYLCASSRGGGQNYEQYFGPGTRLTVT.

The table lists this clonotype with a few counts. This chain uses TRBV6-1 with TRBJ1-2, with D unclear. The germline gives CDR1 MNHNS, CDR2 SASEGT. The V gene lost 7 bases and the J gene lost 3 bases, with 9 bases spanning the gap. The CDR3 extends over 12 amino acids. The CDR3 is CASTMDYYGYTF. The CDR3 DNA sequence: TGTGCCAGCACCATGGACTACTATGGCTACACCTTC.